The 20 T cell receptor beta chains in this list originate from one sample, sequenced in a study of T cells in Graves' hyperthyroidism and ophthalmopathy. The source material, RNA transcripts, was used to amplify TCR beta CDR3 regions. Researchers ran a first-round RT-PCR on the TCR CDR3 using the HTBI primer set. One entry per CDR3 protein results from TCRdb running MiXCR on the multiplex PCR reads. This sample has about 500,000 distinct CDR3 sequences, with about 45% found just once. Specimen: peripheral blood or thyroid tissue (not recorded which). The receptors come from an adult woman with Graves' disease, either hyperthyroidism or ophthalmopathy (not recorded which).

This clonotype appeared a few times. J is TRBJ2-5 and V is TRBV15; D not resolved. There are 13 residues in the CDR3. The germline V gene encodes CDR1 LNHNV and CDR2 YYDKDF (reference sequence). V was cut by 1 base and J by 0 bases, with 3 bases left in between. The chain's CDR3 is CATSRGNQETQYF. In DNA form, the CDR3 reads TGTGCCACCAGCAGAGGTAACCAAGAGACCCAGTACTTC.

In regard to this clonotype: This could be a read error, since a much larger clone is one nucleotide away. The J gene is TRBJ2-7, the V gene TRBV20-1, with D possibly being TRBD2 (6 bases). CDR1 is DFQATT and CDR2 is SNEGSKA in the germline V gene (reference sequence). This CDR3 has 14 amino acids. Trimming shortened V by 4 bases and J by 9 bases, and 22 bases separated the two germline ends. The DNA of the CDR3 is TGCAGTGCTACCCGGGACGGGGGACCCCTGGGGCAGTACTTC. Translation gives CSATRDGGPLGQYF.

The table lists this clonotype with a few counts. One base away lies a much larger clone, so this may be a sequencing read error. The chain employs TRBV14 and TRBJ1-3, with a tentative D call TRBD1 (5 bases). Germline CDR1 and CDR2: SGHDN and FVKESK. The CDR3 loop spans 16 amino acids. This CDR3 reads CASSQGWDPSGNAIYF. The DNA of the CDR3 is TGTGCCAGCAGCCAAGGGTGGGACCCCTCAGGAAACGCCATATATTTT.

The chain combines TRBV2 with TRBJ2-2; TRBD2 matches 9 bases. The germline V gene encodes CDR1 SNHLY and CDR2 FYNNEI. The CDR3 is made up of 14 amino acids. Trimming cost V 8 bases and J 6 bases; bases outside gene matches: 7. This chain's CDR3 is CASGFSGRAGELFF. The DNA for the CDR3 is TGTGCCAGCGGATTTAGCGGGAGAGCCGGGGAGCTGTTTTTT.

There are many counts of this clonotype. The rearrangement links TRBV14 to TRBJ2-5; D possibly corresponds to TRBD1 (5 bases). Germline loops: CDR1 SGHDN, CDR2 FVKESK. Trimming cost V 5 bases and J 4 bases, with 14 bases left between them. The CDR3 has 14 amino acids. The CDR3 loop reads CASSYSGFGETQYF. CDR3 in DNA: TGTGCCAGCAGCTACTCAGGGTTCGGAGAGACCCAGTACTTC.

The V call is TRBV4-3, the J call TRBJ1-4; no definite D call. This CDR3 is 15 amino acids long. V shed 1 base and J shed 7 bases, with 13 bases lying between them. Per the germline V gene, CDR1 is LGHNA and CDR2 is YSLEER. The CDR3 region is CASSQVSSELEKLFF. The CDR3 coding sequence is TGCGCCAGCAGCCAAGTGAGCAGTGAGCTTGAAAAACTGTTTTTT.

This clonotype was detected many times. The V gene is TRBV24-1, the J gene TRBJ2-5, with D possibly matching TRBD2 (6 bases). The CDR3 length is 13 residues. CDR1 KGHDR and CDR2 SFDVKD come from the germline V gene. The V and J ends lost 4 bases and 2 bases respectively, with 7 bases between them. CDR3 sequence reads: CATSEAGQETQYF. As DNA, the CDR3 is TGTGCCACCAGTGAGGCGGGACAAGAGACCCAGTACTTC.

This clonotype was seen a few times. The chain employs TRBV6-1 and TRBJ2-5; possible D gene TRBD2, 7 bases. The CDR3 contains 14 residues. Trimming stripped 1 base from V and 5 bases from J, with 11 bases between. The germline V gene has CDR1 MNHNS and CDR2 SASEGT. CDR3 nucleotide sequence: TGTGCCAGCAGTGAAGGCAAGGGGGGGGAGACCCAGTACTTC. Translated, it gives CASSEGKGGETQYF.

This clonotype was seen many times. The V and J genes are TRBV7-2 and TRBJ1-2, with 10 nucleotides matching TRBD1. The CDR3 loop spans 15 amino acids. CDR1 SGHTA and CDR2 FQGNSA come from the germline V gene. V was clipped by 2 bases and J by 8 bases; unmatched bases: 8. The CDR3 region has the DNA TGTGCCAGCAGCTTAATCGTCGGGACAGGGGAGGGCTACACCTTC. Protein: CASSLIVGTGEGYTF.

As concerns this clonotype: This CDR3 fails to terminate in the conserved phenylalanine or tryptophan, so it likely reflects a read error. CDR3 sequence reads: CASSPLPVTDYGYTC. CDR3 sequence (DNA): TGTGCCAGCAGCCCGTTACCCGTGACAGACTATGGCTACACCTGC. This chain links TRBV7-9 with TRBJ1-2; D is perhaps TRBD1 (5 bases). The CDR3 is made up of 15 amino acids. Germline V gives CDR1 SEHNR, CDR2 FQNEAQ (reference sequence). Trimming took 5 bases from V and 3 from J, leaving 16 bases between them.

The CDR3 spells CSVEARGQRDEQYF. CDR3 sequence (DNA): TGCAGCGTTGAAGCACGTGGCCAAAGGGACGAGCAGTACTTC. This rearrangement joins TRBV29-1 to TRBJ2-7; D is undetermined. The V gene's germline CDR1 is SQVTM and CDR2 ANQGSEA. V shed 1 base and J shed 5 bases, with 15 bases lying between them. CDR3 length equals 14 residues.

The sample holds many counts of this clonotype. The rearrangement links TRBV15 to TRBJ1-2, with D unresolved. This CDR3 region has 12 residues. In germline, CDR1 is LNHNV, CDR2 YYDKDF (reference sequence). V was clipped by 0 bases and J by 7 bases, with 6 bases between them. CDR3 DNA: TGTGCCACCAGCAGAGATGTGGGTGGCTACACCTTC. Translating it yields CATSRDVGGYTF.

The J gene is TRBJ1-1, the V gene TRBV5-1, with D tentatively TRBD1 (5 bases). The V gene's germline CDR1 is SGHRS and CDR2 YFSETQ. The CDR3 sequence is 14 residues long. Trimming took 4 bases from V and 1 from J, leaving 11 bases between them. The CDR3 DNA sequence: TGCGCCAGCAGCCGAGGGGTTCCGAACACTGAAGCTTTCTTT. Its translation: CASSRGVPNTEAFF. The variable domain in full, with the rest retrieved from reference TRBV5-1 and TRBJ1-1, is KAGVTQTPRYLIKTRGQQVTLSCSPISGHRSVSWYQQTPGQGLQFLFEYFSETQRNKGNFPGRFSGRQFSNSRSEMNVSTLELGDSALYLCASSRGVPNTEAFFGQGTRLTVV.

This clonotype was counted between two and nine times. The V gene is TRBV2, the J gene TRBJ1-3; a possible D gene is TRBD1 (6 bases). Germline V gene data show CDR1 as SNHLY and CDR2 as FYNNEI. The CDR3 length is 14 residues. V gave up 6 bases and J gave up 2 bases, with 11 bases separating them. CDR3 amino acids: CASRGQIAGNTIYF. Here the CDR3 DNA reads TGTGCCAGCAGGGGACAAATCGCTGGAAACACCATATATTTT. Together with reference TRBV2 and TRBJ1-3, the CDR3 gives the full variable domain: EPEVTQTPSHQVTQMGQEVILRCVPISNHLYFYWYRQILGQKVEFLVSFYNNEISEKSEIFDDQFSVERPDGSNFTLKIRSTKLEDSAMYFCASRGQIAGNTIYFGEGSWLTVV.

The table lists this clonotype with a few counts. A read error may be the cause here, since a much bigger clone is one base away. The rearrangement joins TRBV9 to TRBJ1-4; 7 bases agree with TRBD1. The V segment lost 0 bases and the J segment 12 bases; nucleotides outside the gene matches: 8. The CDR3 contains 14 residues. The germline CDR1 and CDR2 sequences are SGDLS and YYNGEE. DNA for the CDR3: TGTGCCAGCAGCGTAGAGACAGGGCAGGAAGAACTGTTTTTT. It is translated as CASSVETGQEELFF.

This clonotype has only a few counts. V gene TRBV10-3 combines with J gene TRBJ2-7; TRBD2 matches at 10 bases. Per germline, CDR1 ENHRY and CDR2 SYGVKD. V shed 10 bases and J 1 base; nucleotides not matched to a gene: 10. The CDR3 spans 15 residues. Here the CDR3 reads CASKPGLADSYEQYF. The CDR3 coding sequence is TGTGCCAGCAAACCAGGACTAGCGGATTCCTACGAGCAGTACTTC.

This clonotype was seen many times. CDR3 nucleotide sequence: TGTGCCATCAGTGAGTCGCGGGACGGTCGCTACGAGCAGTACTTC. It specifies CAISESRDGRYEQYF. V is TRBV10-3 and J is TRBJ2-7; D might be TRBD2 (6 bases). Trimming shortened V by 0 bases and J by 3 bases, and 12 bases separated the two germline ends. Germline CDR1 reads ENHRY; CDR2 reads SYGVKD. The CDR3 sequence is 15 residues long.

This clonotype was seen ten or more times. In DNA, the CDR3 is TGCAGTGCTAGACAGGGGTCCTACGGAAACACCATATATTTT. Protein sequence: CSARQGSYGNTIYF. The genes are TRBV20-1 and TRBJ1-3; a weak D match, TRBD1 (6 bases). The CDR3 sequence is 14 residues long. Trimming took off 2 bases at V and 4 bases at J, with 12 bases between the two ends. CDR1 and CDR2 from the germline V gene are DFQATT and SNEGSKA (reference sequence).

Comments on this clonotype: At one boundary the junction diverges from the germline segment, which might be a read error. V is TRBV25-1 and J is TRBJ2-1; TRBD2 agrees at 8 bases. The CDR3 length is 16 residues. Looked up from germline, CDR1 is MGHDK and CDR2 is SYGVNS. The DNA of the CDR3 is TGCGCCAGCAGCTCTCTTGCGGGAGGCTCCTACAATGAGCAGTTCTTC. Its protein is CASSSLAGGSYNEQFF.

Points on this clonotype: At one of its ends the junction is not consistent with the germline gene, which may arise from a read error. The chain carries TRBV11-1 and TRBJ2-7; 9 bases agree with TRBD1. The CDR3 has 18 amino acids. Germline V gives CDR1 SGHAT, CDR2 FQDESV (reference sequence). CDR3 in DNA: TGTGCCAGCAGTTTAGTCCCGACGATGGGACAGGGATTATACGAGCAGTACTTC. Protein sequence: CASSLVPTMGQGLYEQYF.